These T cell receptor beta chains were read from a single sample in a study of cytomegalovirus exposure and HLA in healthy donors. TCRdb's copy holds only in-frame clones and misses some; the assay was immunoSEQ multiplex PCR. This sample yields 140,000 to 150,000 clones, of which around 75% are seen a single time; under 2% belongs to the top ten. The sequenced sample consisted of PBMCs. The receptor set was obtained from a middle-aged woman in good health and CMV-seronegative. Each CDR3 is given with its conserved first and last residue. D genes are given only for firm matches. Size is omitted from some rows. Given values are once, few, many or a class for expanded clones.

V	J	D	size	CDR3	DNA
TRBV28	TRBJ2-5	TRBD2	.	CASSLTSGLGETQYF	TGTGCCAGCAGTTTGACTAGCGGCCTGGGGGAGACCCAGTACTTC
TRBV21-1	TRBJ2-2	.	once	CASSKDGGGPTKNTGELFF	TGTGCCAGCAGCAAAGACGGCGGGGGGCCCACGAAAAACACCGGGGAGCTGTTTTTT
TRBV4-1	TRBJ2-7	TRBD1	.	CASSPIPGQVLSGQYF	TGCGCCAGCAGCCCGATCCCGGGACAGGTCCTTTCGGGGCAGTACTTC
TRBV5-6	TRBJ2-1	.	.	CASSLRGPSNEQFF	TGTGCCAGCAGTCTGCGCGGCCCGAGCAATGAGCAGTTCTTC
TRBV5-4	TRBJ2-1	TRBD2	.	CASSGSSGPYNEQFF	TGTGCCAGCAGCGGTTCTAGCGGGCCCTACAATGAGCAGTTCTTC
TRBV11-1	TRBJ1-1	.	.	CASSSRGRTMGEAFF	TGTGCCAGCAGCTCCCGGGGACGGACTATGGGTGAAGCTTTCTTT
TRBV27	TRBJ1-5	.	.	CASSLRGAGQPQHF	TGTGCCAGCAGCCTCCGGGGGGCGGGACAGCCCCAGCATTTT
TRBV29-1	TRBJ2-1	TRBD1	.	CSHRTGYHNEQFF	TGCAGCCATCGGACAGGGTACCACAATGAGCAGTTCTTC
TRBV2	TRBJ2-1	TRBD1	.	CASTGTGNYNEQFF	TGTGCCAGTACCGGGACAGGAAACTACAATGAGCAGTTCTTC
TRBV6-5	TRBJ2-7	.	once	CASSSQGVIYEQYF	TGTGCCAGCAGTTCCCAAGGGGTAATCTACGAGCAGTACTTC
TRBV2	TRBJ1-2	TRBD1	.	CASGETGGNGYTF	TGTGCCAGCGGGGAGACAGGGGGCAATGGCTACACCTTC
TRBV28	TRBJ2-7	TRBD1	.	CASRTGGSSYEQYF	TGTGCCAGTCGGACAGGGGGGAGCTCCTACGAGCAGTACTTC
TRBV6-5	TRBJ1-1	.	.	CASQLTGQNTEAFF	TGTGCCAGTCAACTCACCGGACAGAACACTGAAGCTTTCTTT
TRBV19	TRBJ2-1	TRBD1	.	CASSTAGQGIYNEQFF	TGTGCCAGTAGTACGGCGGGACAGGGAATTTACAATGAGCAGTTCTTC
TRBV5-1	TRBJ1-1	TRBD1	.	CASSFTGEPTEAFF	TGCGCCAGCAGCTTTACAGGGGAACCGACTGAAGCTTTCTTT
TRBV11-2	TRBJ1-1	.	few	CASSFGRELAFF	TGTGCCAGCAGCTTTGGCAGGGAACTAGCTTTCTTT
TRBV14	TRBJ2-1	TRBD2	.	CASSRASGTSGRNYNEQFF	TGTGCCAGCAGCCGCGCCTCCGGGACTAGCGGGAGGAACTACAATGAGCAGTTCTTC
TRBV7-9	TRBJ2-1	TRBD2	.	CSSSDRTWDYHNEQFF	TGTTCCAGCAGCGACCGGACGTGGGACTACCACAATGAGCAGTTCTTC
TRBV4-2	TRBJ2-3	TRBD2	.	CASSQPSGGAGDTQYF	TGTGCCAGCAGCCAGCCTAGCGGGGGGGCAGGAGATACGCAGTATTTT